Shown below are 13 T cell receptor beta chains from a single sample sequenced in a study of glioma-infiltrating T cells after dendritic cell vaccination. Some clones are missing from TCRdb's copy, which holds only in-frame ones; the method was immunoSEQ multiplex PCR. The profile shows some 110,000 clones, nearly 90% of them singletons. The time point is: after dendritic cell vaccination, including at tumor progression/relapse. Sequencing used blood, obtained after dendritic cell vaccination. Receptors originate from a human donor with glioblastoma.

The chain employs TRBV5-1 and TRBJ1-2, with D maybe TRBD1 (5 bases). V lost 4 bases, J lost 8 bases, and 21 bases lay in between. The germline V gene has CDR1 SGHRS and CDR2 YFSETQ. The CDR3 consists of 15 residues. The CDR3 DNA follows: TGCGCCAGCAGCCCCCCGGGGGGGAATCCCCCCGGCTACACCTTC. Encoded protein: CASSPPGGNPPGYTF.

CDR3 sequence reads: CAISASGTGNTGELFF. In DNA, the CDR3 is TGTGCCATCAGTGCCTCCGGGACAGGGAACACCGGGGAGCTGTTTTTT. The rearrangement links TRBV10-3 to TRBJ2-2, with 8 bases that match TRBD1. Germline values: CDR1 ENHRY, CDR2 SYGVKD. The CDR3 contains 16 residues. V lost 4 bases to trimming and J lost 1 base; unmatched junction nucleotides: 5.

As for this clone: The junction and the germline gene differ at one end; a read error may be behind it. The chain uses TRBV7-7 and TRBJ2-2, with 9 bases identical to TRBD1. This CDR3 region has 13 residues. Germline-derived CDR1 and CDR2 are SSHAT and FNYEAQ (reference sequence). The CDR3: CASSLGQGGELFF. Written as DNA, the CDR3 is TGTGCTAGCAGCCTGGGACAGGGCGGGGAGCTGTTTTTT. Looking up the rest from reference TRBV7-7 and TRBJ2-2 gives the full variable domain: GAGVSQSPRYKVTKRGQDVTLRCDPISSHATLYWYQQALGQGPEFLTYFNYEAQPDKSGLPSDRFSAERPEGSISTLTIQRTEQRDSAMYRCASSLGQGGELFFGEGSRLTVL.

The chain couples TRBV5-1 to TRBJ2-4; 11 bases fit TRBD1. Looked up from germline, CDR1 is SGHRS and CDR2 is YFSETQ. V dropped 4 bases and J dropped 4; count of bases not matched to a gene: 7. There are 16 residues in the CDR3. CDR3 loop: CASSLGQGAHKNIQYF. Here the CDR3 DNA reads TGCGCCAGCAGCCTCGGACAGGGGGCGCATAAAAACATTCAGTACTTC.

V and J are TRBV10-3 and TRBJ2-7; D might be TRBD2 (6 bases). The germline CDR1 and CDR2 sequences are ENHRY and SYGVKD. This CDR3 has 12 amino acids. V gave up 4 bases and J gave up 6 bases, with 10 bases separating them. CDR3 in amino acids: CAISAEGGEQYF. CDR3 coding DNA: TGTGCCATCAGTGCGGAGGGTGGCGAGCAGTACTTC.

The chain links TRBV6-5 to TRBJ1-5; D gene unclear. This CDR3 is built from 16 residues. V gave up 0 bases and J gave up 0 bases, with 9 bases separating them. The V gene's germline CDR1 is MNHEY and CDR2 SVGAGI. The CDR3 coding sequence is TGTGCCAGCAGTTACTCGAGGGTGGATAGCAATCAGCCCCAGCATTTT. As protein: CASSYSRVDSNQPQHF.

The DNA for the CDR3 is TGTGCCAGCAGCGCGGGCAGGGCCCAGTACTTC. The encoded protein is CASSAGRAQYF. This chain uses TRBV9 with TRBJ2-5; weak D call: TRBD1 (5 bases). V lost 3 bases to trimming and J lost 9 bases, with 9 bases between them. The CDR3 is 11 residues long. The germline gives CDR1 SGDLS, CDR2 YYNGEE.

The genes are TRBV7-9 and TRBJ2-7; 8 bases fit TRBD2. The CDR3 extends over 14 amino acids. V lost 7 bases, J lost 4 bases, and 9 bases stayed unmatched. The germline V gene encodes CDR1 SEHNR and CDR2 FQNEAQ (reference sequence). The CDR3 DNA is TGTGCCAGCATGCCACCGGGAGGGTCATACGAGCAGTACTTC. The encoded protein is CASMPPGGSYEQYF.

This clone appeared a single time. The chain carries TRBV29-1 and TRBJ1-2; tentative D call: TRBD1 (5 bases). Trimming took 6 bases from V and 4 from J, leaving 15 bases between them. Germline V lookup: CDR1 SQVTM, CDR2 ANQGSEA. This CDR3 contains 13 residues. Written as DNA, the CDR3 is TGCAGCGTGATGACAGAGGACCTCTATGGCTACACCTTC. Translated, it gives CSVMTEDLYGYTF.

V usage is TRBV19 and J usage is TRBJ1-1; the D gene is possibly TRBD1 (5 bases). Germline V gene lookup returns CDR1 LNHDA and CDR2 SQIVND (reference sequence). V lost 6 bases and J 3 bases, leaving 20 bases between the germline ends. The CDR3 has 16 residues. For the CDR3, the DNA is TGTGCCAGTAGACGCCCTGGGGGGGGTTTGGACACTGAAGCTTTCTTT. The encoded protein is CASRRPGGGLDTEAFF.

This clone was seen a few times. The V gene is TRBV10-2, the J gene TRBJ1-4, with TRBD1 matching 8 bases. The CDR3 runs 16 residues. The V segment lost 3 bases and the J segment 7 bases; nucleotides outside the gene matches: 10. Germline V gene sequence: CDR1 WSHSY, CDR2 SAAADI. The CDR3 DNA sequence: TGCGCCAGCAGTGACCGGACAGGGTCTAGCGGTGAAAAACTGTTTTTT. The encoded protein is CASSDRTGSSGEKLFF.

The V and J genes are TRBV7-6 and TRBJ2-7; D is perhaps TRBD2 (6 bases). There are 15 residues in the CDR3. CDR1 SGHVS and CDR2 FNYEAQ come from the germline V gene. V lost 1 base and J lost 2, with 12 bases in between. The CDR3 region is CASSLGGGTTYEQYF. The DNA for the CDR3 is TGTGCCAGCAGCTTAGGGGGCGGGACCACCTACGAGCAGTACTTC.

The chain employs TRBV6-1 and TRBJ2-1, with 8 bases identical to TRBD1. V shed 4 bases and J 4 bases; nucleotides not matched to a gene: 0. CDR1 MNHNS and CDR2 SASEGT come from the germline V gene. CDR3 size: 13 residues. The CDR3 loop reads CASSGTGYNEQFF. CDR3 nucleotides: TGTGCCAGCAGTGGGACAGGGTACAATGAGCAGTTCTTC.